These 23 T cell receptor beta chains were sequenced from one sample in a study of shared clonotypes between healthy human individuals (TCRdb year 2020). CD8 naive samples were obtained by positive selection for CCR7 among CD45RO-negative cells, yielding a CD45RA+CCR7+ population from which TemRA cells were excluded. To prepare the library, the immunoSEQ multiplex PCR assay was applied. Imported from immuneACCESS, the table was reduced by TCRdb to in-frame sequences with V and J called. These copies leave out some clones; in studies compared against another copy, an unresolved V gene accounts for under half, and the cause of the remainder is not known. This sample gives about 2 million clones in total; about 95% of them show up just once. The top ten clonotypes cover roughly 1.2% of the sample. The sample taken for sequencing was naive CD8+ T cells sorted from blood. The cell subset or site label here, explained by the study, means: CD45RA+CCR7+. The receptors here all came from a man younger than 35 in good health.

The J gene is TRBJ2-7, the V gene TRBV4-1; no firm D call. The CDR3 has 17 amino acids. Trimming left V 1 base short and J 3 bases short, with 19 bases between. CDR1 and CDR2 from the germline V gene are MGHRA and YSYEKL. The CDR3 sequence is CASSQVPQDVSYYEQYF. The CDR3 DNA is TGCGCCAGCAGCCAAGTACCCCAAGATGTCTCGTACTACGAGCAGTACTTC.

The V call is TRBV19, the J call TRBJ2-5, with 7 nucleotides matching TRBD1. The junction had 6 bases not matched to a gene; V was cut back by 4 bases and J by 4 bases. The CDR3 is 14 residues long. From germline, CDR1 is LNHDA and CDR2 SQIVND (reference sequence). CDR3 sequence reads: CASSTDRAAETQYF. The CDR3 DNA is TGTGCCAGTAGTACCGACAGGGCGGCAGAGACCCAGTACTTC. Drawing the rest from reference TRBV19 and TRBJ2-5, the complete variable domain is DGGITQSPKYLFRKEGQNVTLSCEQNLNHDAMYWYRQDPGQGLRLIYYSQIVNDFQKGDIAEGYSVSREKKESFPLTVTSAQKNPTAFYLCASSTDRAAETQYFGPGTRLLVL.

V gene TRBV6-5 combines with J gene TRBJ1-4; possibly TRBD1 for D (6 bases). Trimming removed 10 bases at V and 7 bases at J, with 13 bases between. Per germline, CDR1 MNHEY and CDR2 SVGAGI. The CDR3 length is 12 residues. The CDR3 sequence: CATRDMSEKLFF. CDR3 sequence (DNA): TGTGCCACCCGGGACATGAGTGAAAAACTGTTTTTT.

The chain carries TRBV21-1 and TRBJ2-3; the tabulated D call, TRBD2, remains unverified against the DNA. TRBV21-1 is a documented pseudogene. CDR3 length: 15 residues. The DNA of the CDR3 is TGTGCCAGCACCCCCTCGGGGGTCCACCCAGATACGCAGTATTTT. Its translation: CASTPSGVHPDTQYF.

The gene calls are TRBV9 and TRBJ1-3; the D is unclear. Germline loops: CDR1 SGDLS, CDR2 YYNGEE. The CDR3 spans 13 residues. The V and J ends lost 3 bases and 6 bases respectively, with 10 bases between them. The CDR3 nucleotides are TGTGCCAGCAGCGCCCCGCCGGAAAACACCATATATTTT. Translating gives CASSAPPENTIYF. The full variable domain, completed using reference TRBV9 and TRBJ1-3, is DSGVTQTPKHLITATGQRVTLRCSPRSGDLSVYWYQQSLDQGLQFLIQYYNGEERAKGNILERFSAQQFPDLHSELNLSSLELGDSALYFCASSAPPENTIYFGEGSWLTVV.

The chain uses TRBV4-1 and TRBJ2-1; 13 positions agree with TRBD2. Germline V CDR1 and CDR2: MGHRA, YSYEKL. The CDR3 runs 17 residues. The trim removed 4 bases at V and 0 bases at J, leaving 3 bases unmatched. Written as DNA, the CDR3 is TGCGCCAGCAGCCCAGGGACTAGCGGGGCCTCCTACAATGAGCAGTTCTTC. This encodes CASSPGTSGASYNEQFF.

This clone was found once. For the CDR3, the DNA is TGTGCCAGCAGTTTCATAGCGGGAGTATCTGCCGGGGAGCTGTTTTTT. Its translation is CASSFIAGVSAGELFF. The chain has TRBV27 and TRBJ2-2; 9 bases line up with TRBD2. This CDR3 spans 16 amino acids. Losses at the gene ends were 3 bases for V and 6 bases for J; bases not matched to a gene: 8. Looked up from germline, CDR1 is MNHEY and CDR2 is SMNVEV (reference sequence).

The chain recombines TRBV5-7 with TRBJ2-1, with D perhaps being TRBD1 or TRBD2 (6 bases each). TRBV5-7 is recorded as an ORF, its role being uncertain. This CDR3 contains 19 residues. Deletions cut 5 bases from V and 4 bases from J, with 28 bases between. In DNA form, the CDR3 reads TGTGCCAGCAGGGGATTTTGGGGGGCAGGGGACTGCTGTTACAATGAGCAGTTCTTC. It specifies CASRGFWGAGDCCYNEQFF.

The chain's CDR3 is CASSVTGATDTQYF. CDR3 nucleotides: TGTGCCAGCAGTGTTACAGGGGCCACAGATACGCAGTATTTT. The V and J genes are TRBV7-2 and TRBJ2-3; TRBD1 agrees at 7 bases. Germline assignment: CDR1 SGHTA and CDR2 FQGNSA. V was pared by 6 bases and J by 2 bases, with 5 bases of the junction left unmatched. This CDR3 has 14 amino acids.

In its sample, this clone was seen once. The rearrangement links TRBV19 to TRBJ2-1; TRBD2 is a possible D gene (5 bases). V lost 1 base and J lost 8, with 9 bases in between. The CDR3 consists of 13 residues. Germline V lookup: CDR1 LNHDA, CDR2 SQIVND (reference sequence). Here the CDR3 DNA reads TGTGCCAGTAGTATAGGAGTAGCGTATGAGCAGTTCTTC. Its translation: CASSIGVAYEQFF.

For the CDR3, the DNA is TGTGCCAGTAGTATAGATCGCGAGGGGGCGCATGGCTACACCTTC. Translating it yields CASSIDREGAHGYTF. The V call is TRBV19, the J call TRBJ1-2, with 7 bases fitting TRBD1. Germline V gives CDR1 LNHDA, CDR2 SQIVND (reference sequence). This CDR3 spans 15 amino acids. Trimming removed 0 bases from V and 6 bases from J; junction bases left unmatched: 7.

The V and J genes are TRBV19 and TRBJ2-5; D uncertain. There are 13 residues in the CDR3. Trimming shortened V by 4 bases and J by 3 bases, and 9 bases separated the two germline ends. Germline-derived CDR1 and CDR2 are LNHDA and SQIVND (reference sequence). The CDR3 loop is CASSTRQEETQYF. CDR3 DNA: TGTGCCAGTAGTACTAGACAAGAAGAGACCCAGTACTTC. The full variable domain, its missing parts supplied by reference TRBV19 and TRBJ2-5, is DGGITQSPKYLFRKEGQNVTLSCEQNLNHDAMYWYRQDPGQGLRLIYYSQIVNDFQKGDIAEGYSVSREKKESFPLTVTSAQKNPTAFYLCASSTRQEETQYFGPGTRLLVL.

The chain couples TRBV4-1 to TRBJ2-7; the D gene is possibly TRBD1 (6 bases). V was pared by 1 base and J by 4 bases, with 14 bases between. This CDR3 has 15 amino acids. Germline-derived CDR1 and CDR2 are MGHRA and YSYEKL. The CDR3 DNA reads as TGCGCCAGCAGCCAAGCTACAGGGCAGAGGTACGAGCAGTACTTC. This gives the protein CASSQATGQRYEQYF.

The chain joins TRBV14 to TRBJ2-7; D tentatively fits TRBD1 or TRBD2 (5 bases each). The CDR3 totals 16 residues. V was pared by 2 bases and J by 3 bases, with 17 bases between. Germline loops: CDR1 SGHDN, CDR2 FVKESK. The chain's CDR3 is CASSQQTGTLYYEQYF. For the CDR3, the DNA is TGTGCCAGCAGCCAACAGACCGGGACGTTGTACTACGAGCAGTACTTC.

This rearrangement joins TRBV4-3 to TRBJ1-6; weak D call: TRBD1 (5 bases). From germline, CDR1 is LGHNA and CDR2 YSLEER. The CDR3 extends over 16 amino acids. V gave up 4 bases and J gave up 9 bases, with 19 bases separating them. The CDR3 sequence is CASSPKSRDFFSPLHF. The CDR3 DNA reads TGCGCCAGCAGCCCGAAATCCAGGGATTTTTTTTCACCCCTCCACTTT.

The chain carries TRBV6-1 and TRBJ2-7; D unclear. The germline gives CDR1 MNHNS, CDR2 SASEGT. The V and J ends lost 2 bases and 4 bases respectively, with 18 bases between them. This CDR3 spans 16 amino acids. The CDR3, as DNA: TGTGCCAGCAGTGAACTGTTTTCTGGGATCGAATACGAGCAGTACTTC. This encodes CASSELFSGIEYEQYF.

This chain connects TRBV2 to TRBJ2-1; 11 nucleotides match TRBD2. After removal of 5 bases from V and 8 bases from J, the junction contained 8 bases not matched to a gene. The CDR3 has 15 residues. Germline V CDR1 and CDR2: SNHLY, FYNNEI. The CDR3 DNA reads TGTGCCAGCAGTTCTATAGCGGGAGGGCCCGATGAGCAGTTCTTC. It codes for CASSSIAGGPDEQFF.

V gene TRBV28 combines with J gene TRBJ1-5; 8 bases map to TRBD1. V was pared by 5 bases and J by 9 bases, with 9 bases of the junction left unmatched. Per germline, CDR1 MDHEN and CDR2 SYDVKM. CDR3 length: 14 amino acids. CDR3 coding DNA: TGTGCCAGCAGTGGACAGGGTGGAATCACGCCCCAGCATTTT. Encoded protein: CASSGQGGITPQHF.

V and J are TRBV13 and TRBJ2-2, with 8 bases aligning to TRBD1. V dropped 4 bases and J dropped 5; count of bases not matched to a gene: 3. The germline gives CDR1 PRHDT, CDR2 FYEKMQ (reference sequence). The CDR3 spans 14 residues. In DNA form, the CDR3 reads TGTGCCAGCAGCTACAGGGGGTTGACCGGGGAGCTGTTTTTT. This encodes CASSYRGLTGELFF.

The chain joins TRBV6-6 to TRBJ1-2; D perhaps matches TRBD1 (5 bases). The germline V gene encodes CDR1 MNHNY and CDR2 SVGAGI (reference sequence). Trimming pared 0 bases from V and 6 bases from J, leaving 11 bases between. CDR3 length: 14 residues. Here the CDR3 DNA reads TGTGCCAGCAGTTACTCGGGGGGTTTACATGGCTACACCTTC. As protein: CASSYSGGLHGYTF.

The V call is TRBV21-1, the J call TRBJ2-3; TRBD1 is taken as the D call from the table, unchecked against the DNA. TRBV21-1 is flagged as a pseudogene. CDR3 length: 16 amino acids. The CDR3 bases are TGTGCCAGCAGCTGGCTAGGTAGGGGCATCACAGATACGCAGTATTTT. It translates to CASSWLGRGITDTQYF.

This clone was recorded once. The chain combines TRBV7-9 with TRBJ1-4; no definite D call. V lost 5 bases and J 5 bases, leaving 15 bases between the germline ends. CDR3 length: 15 amino acids. Per germline, CDR1 SEHNR and CDR2 FQNEAQ (reference sequence). The CDR3 DNA sequence: TGTGCCAGCAGCGGTCCGGGTCGGGTGAATGAAAAACTGTTTTTT. Protein product: CASSGPGRVNEKLFF.

The gene calls are TRBV7-6 and TRBJ2-3; the D gene is possibly TRBD1 (7 bases). This CDR3 is 16 amino acids long. The germline CDR1 and CDR2 sequences are SGHVS and FNYEAQ. V was shortened by 1 base and J by 6 bases, with 17 bases between the two germline ends. CDR3 sequence: CASSLDPSGGMDTQYF. DNA for the CDR3: TGTGCCAGCAGCTTAGACCCCTCAGGGGGGATGGATACGCAGTATTTT.